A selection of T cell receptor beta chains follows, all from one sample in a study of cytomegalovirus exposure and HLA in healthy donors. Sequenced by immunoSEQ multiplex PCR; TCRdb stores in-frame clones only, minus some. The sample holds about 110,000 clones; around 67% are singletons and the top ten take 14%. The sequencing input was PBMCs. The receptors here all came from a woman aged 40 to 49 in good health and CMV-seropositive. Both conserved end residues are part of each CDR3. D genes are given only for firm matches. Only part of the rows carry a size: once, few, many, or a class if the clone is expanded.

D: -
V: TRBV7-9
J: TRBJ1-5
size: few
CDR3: CASSLGQGGQPQHF
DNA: TGTGCCAGCAGCTTAGGGCAGGGTGGACAGCCCCAGCATTTT

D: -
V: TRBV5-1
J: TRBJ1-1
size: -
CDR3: CASSIFGTVNTEAFF
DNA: TGCGCCAGCAGCATTTTCGGGACTGTGAACACTGAAGCTTTCTTT

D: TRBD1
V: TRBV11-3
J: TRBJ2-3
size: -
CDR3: CASSHRQGAGTDTQYF
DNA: TGTGCCAGCAGCCATCGACAGGGGGCCGGCACAGATACGCAGTATTTT

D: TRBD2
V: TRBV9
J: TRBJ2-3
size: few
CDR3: CASSVSSGEGQYF
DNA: TGTGCCAGCAGCGTTTCCTCGGGGGAGGGGCAGTATTTT

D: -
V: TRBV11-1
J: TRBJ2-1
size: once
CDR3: CASSFKGGPGEQFF
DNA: TGTGCCAGCAGCTTTAAGGGGGGGCCGGGTGAGCAGTTCTTC

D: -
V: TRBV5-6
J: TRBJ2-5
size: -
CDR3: CASSFPSRETQYF
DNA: TGTGCCAGCAGCTTCCCCTCCCGGGAGACCCAGTACTTC

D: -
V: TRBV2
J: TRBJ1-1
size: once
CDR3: CASSEGALNTEAFF
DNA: TGTGCCAGCAGTGAAGGGGCATTGAACACTGAAGCTTTCTTT

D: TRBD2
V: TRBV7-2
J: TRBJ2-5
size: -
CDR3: CASSLGASGVQETQYF
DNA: TGTGCCAGCAGCTTAGGAGCTAGCGGGGTCCAAGAGACCCAGTACTTC

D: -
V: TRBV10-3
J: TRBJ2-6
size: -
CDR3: CATTVGHSGANVLTF
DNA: TGTGCCACCACCGTAGGACACTCTGGGGCCAACGTCCTGACTTTC

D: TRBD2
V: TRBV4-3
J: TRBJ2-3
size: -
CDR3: CASSQGAGGITDTQYF
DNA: TGCGCCAGCAGCCAAGGTGCGGGGGGGATCACAGATACGCAGTATTTT

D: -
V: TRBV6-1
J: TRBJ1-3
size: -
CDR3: CASAGSSGNTIYF
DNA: TGTGCCAGCGCCGGGAGCTCTGGAAACACCATATATTTT

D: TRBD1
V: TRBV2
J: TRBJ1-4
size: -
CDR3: CASNGQGTYEKLFF
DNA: TGTGCCAGCAACGGACAGGGGACTTATGAAAAACTGTTTTTT

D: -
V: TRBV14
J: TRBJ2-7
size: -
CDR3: CASSQARTAKQYF
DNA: TGTGCCAGCAGCCAAGCCCGGACAGCAAAGCAGTACTTC

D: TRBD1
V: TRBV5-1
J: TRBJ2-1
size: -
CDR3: CASSVPRQGSYNEQFF
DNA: TGCGCCAGCAGCGTCCCTAGACAGGGCTCCTACAATGAGCAGTTCTTC

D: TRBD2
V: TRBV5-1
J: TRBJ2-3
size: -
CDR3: CASSIGLVGDTQYF
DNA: TGCGCCAGCAGCATCGGACTAGTTGGCGATACGCAGTATTTT

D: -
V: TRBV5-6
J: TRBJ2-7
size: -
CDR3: CASSIQNEQYF
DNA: TGTGCCAGCAGCATACAAAACGAGCAGTACTTC

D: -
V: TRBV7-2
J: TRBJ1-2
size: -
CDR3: CASSPGTTNLYGYTF
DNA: TGTGCCAGCAGCCCCGGGACAACCAACCTGTATGGCTACACCTTC

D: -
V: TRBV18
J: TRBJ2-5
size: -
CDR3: CASSPPSVQETQYF
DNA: TGTGCCAGCTCACCACCGTCGGTCCAAGAGACCCAGTACTTC

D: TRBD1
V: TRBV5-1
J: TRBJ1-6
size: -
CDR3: CASSLGGTVRSPLHF
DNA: TGCGCCAGCAGCTTGGGAGGGACAGTAAGATCACCCCTCCACTTT

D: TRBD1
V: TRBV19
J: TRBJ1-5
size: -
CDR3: CASSTMGTGYNQPQHF
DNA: TGTGCCAGTAGTACCATGGGGACAGGGTACAATCAGCCCCAGCATTTT

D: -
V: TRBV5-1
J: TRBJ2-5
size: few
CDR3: CASSLWDKETQYF
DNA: TGCGCCAGCAGCCTGTGGGACAAGGAGACCCAGTACTTC

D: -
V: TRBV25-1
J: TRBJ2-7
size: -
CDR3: CASSPAYEQYF
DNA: TGTGCCAGCTCGCCGGCCTACGAGCAGTACTTC

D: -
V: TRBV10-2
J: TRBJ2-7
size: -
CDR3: CASSESPRQGGEQYF
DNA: TGCGCCAGCAGTGAGTCCCCCAGGCAGGGAGGAGAGCAGTACTTC

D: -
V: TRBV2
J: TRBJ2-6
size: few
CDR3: CASRTRGSGANVLTF
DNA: TGTGCCAGCCGAACCCGAGGCTCTGGGGCCAACGTCCTGACTTTC

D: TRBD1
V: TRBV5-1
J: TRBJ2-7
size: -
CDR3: CASSPGTGYSEQYF
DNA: TGCGCCAGCAGCCCAGGGACAGGGTATTCCGAGCAGTACTTC

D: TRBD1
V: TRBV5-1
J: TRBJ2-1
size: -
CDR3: CASSLGQGDYNEQFF
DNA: TGCGCCAGCAGCTTAGGACAGGGGGATTACAATGAGCAGTTCTTC

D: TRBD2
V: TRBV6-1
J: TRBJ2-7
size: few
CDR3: CASSEVVAGAGEQYF
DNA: TGTGCCAGCAGTGAAGTAGTAGCGGGGGCTGGGGAGCAGTACTTC

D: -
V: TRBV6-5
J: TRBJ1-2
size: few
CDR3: CASSYLAGNGYTF
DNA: TGTGCCAGCAGTTACCTGGCAGGGAATGGCTACACCTTC

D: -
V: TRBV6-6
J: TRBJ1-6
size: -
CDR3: CASSSSSYNSPLHF
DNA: TGTGCCAGCAGTTCGAGCTCCTATAATTCACCCCTCCACTTT

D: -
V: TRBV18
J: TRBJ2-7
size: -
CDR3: CASSPRSGVSDEQYF
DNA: TGTGCCAGCTCACCACGATCAGGGGTGAGCGACGAGCAGTACTTC